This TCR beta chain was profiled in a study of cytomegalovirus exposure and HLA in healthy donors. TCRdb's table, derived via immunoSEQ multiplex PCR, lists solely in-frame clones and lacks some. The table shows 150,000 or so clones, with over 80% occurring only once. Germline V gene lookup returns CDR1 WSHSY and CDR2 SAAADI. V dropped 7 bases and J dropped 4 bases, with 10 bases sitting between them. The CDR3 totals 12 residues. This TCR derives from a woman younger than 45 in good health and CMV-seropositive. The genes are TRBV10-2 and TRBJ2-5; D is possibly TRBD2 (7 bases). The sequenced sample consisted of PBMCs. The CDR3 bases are TGCGCCAGCAAGGGGGAGGGAGAGACCCAGTACTTC. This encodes CASKGEGETQYF.